This T cell receptor (beta chain) derives from a study of molecular identifiers for immune sequencing clone quantification. General study results and limits: Highly expanded clone sizes could be underestimated by identical TCR molecules that share a barcode.

V lost 4 bases and J 2 bases, leaving 10 bases between the germline ends. The CDR3 runs to 14 residues. Germline V CDR1 and CDR2: SEHNR, FQNEAQ (reference sequence). Each CDR3 protein is one row after TCRdb ran MiXCR on the PCR reads. The sample holds some 320,000 distinct CDR3 sequences, about 22% seen once. This clonotype was seen ten or more times. The target antigen is unknown. The source material was naive CD8+ T cells from blood, with Jurkat cell RNA spiked in. Described subset: FACS-sorted CD8+CD4-CCR7+CD45RA+ naive T cells. The sequence was collected from a human donor in good health. Some libraries in this study had Jurkat cell RNA spiked in. The V call is TRBV7-9, the J call TRBJ2-3, with unresolved D. Here the CDR3 DNA reads TGTGCCAGCAGCTACTCCCACAACACAGATACGCAGTATTTT. This gives the protein CASSYSHNTDTQYF. Looking up the rest from reference TRBV7-9 and TRBJ2-3 gives the full variable domain: DTGVSQNPRHKITKRGQNVTFRCDPISEHNRLYWYRQTLGQGPEFLTYFQNEAQLEKSRLLSDRFSAERPKGSFSTLEIQRTEQGDSAMYLCASSYSHNTDTQYFGPGTRLTVL.